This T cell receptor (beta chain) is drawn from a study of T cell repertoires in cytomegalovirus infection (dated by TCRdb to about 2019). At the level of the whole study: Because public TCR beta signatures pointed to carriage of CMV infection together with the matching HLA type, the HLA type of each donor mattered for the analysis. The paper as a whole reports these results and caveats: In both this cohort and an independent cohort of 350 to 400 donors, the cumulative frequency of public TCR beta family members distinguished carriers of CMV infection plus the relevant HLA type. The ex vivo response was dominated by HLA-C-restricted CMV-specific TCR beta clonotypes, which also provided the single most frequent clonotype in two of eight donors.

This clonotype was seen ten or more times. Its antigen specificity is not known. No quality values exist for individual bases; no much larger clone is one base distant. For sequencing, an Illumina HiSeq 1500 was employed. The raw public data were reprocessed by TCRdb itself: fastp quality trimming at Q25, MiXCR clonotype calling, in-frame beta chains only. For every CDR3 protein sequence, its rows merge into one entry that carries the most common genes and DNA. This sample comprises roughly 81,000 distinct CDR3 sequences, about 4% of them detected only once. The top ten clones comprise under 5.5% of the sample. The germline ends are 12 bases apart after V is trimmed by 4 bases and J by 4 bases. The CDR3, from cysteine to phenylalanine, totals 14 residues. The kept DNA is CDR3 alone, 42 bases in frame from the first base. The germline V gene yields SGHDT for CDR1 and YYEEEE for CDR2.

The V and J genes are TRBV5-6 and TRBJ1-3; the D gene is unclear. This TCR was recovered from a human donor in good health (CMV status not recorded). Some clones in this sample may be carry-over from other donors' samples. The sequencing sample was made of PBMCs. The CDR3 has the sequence CASSDATVGNTIYF. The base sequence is TGTGCCAGCAGCGATGCTACGGTCGGAAACACCATATATTTT.